Below are 5 T cell receptor beta chains sequenced from a single sample in a study of OX40 agonist ivuxolimab in advanced cancers. Library prep was done by the immunoSEQ multiplex PCR assay. This is the immuneACCESS table as TCRdb keeps it, with only in-frame sequences that have V and J called. A part of the clones is gone; compared with another copy, unresolved V genes explain less than half, and the rest is unexplained. Here the sample has 20,000 to 25,000 clones; around three quarters occur a single time. About a fifth of the sample comes from the top ten. This specimen was CD4+ or CD8+ T cells sorted from blood, taken in a trial of the OX40 agonist ivuxolimab. These receptors all come from an adult with an advanced solid tumor such as melanoma, head and neck, liver or kidney cancer.

The rearrangement uses TRBV5-6 and TRBJ2-7, with 7 bases fitting TRBD1. V was pared by 1 base and J by 3 bases, with 1 base of the junction left unmatched. The CDR3 runs to 13 residues. Germline V gives CDR1 SGHDT, CDR2 YYEEEE. CDR3 coding DNA: TGTGCCAGCAGCTTGACAGGGGACTACGAGCAGTACTTC. Its protein is CASSLTGDYEQYF.

J is TRBJ2-5 and V is TRBV4-3; 9 bases match TRBD2. This CDR3 comprises 17 residues. Looked up from germline, CDR1 is LGHNA and CDR2 is YSLEER. J gave up 2 bases and V 0 bases, and 7 bases lay outside the gene matches. CDR3 region: CASSQEVAGGHQETQYF. CDR3 DNA sequence: TGCGCCAGCAGCCAAGAAGTCGCGGGGGGGCATCAAGAGACCCAGTACTTC.

This clone occurred a few times. The chain employs TRBV30 and TRBJ1-2, with TRBD1 matching over 9 bases. In germline, CDR1 is GTSNPN, CDR2 SVGIG (reference sequence). V trimming: 3 bases; J trimming: 6 bases; junction bases outside the gene matches: 5. The CDR3 spans 13 residues. CDR3 sequence: CAWSLTGGNGYTF. The DNA of the CDR3 is TGTGCCTGGAGCTTGACAGGGGGGAATGGCTACACCTTC. The full variable domain, its missing parts supplied by reference TRBV30 and TRBJ1-2, is SQTIHQWPATLVQPVGSPLSLECTVEGTSNPNLYWYRQAAGRGLQLLFYSVGIGQISSEVPQNLSASRPQDRQFILSSKKLLLSDSGFYLCAWSLTGGNGYTFGSGTRLTVV.

The CDR3 protein is CASSQETGALYEQYF. CDR3 sequence (DNA): TGCGCCAGCAGCCAAGAGACAGGGGCCCTCTACGAGCAGTACTTC. The J gene is TRBJ2-7, the V gene TRBV4-3; 8 bases match TRBD1. The J segment lost 3 bases and the V segment lost 0 bases, leaving 4 bases of the junction unmatched. This CDR3 is 15 amino acids long. The germline gives CDR1 LGHNA, CDR2 YSLEER.

The chain employs TRBV27 and TRBJ1-5; 7 bases map to TRBD1. CDR1 and CDR2 from the germline V gene are MNHEY and SMNVEV (reference sequence). This CDR3 spans 15 amino acids. After removal of 5 bases from V and 2 bases from J, the junction contained 6 bases not matched to a gene. The CDR3 DNA reads as TGTGCCAGCAGTGGGACAGTTGAGCGCAATCAGCCCCAGCATTTT. Its protein is CASSGTVERNQPQHF.